Below, 26 T cell receptor beta chains from the same sample are listed, as sequenced in a study of Ad26.COV2.S vaccination and SARS-CoV-2 variants. The assay was immunoSEQ multiplex PCR, and TCRdb's table has in-frame clones only and misses some. This sample carries some 520,000 clones, roughly 85% of them seen once, and the ten largest clones take 9.5% to 15%. Treatment specified: 19 received Ad26.COV2.S at low or high dose, single or two shots; about 5 received placebo; per-sample allocation not given. Samples were taken on day 63 after the first vaccine or placebo injection. The starting material was peripheral blood, obtained in a trial of Ad26.COV2.S vaccine versus placebo. The receptor source for this set is a person between 18 and 65 years old who received the Ad26.COV2.S COVID-19 vaccine or a placebo.

This rearrangement joins TRBV28 to TRBJ2-2; D may correspond to TRBD1 or TRBD2 (7 bases each). Germline V gene sequence: CDR1 MDHEN, CDR2 SYDVKM. The V end was cut by 2 bases, the J end by 4 bases, with 11 bases between. This CDR3 has 15 residues. As DNA, the CDR3 is TGTGCCAGCAGTTTAGGGAGGGGGCGCACCGGGGAGCTGTTTTTT. It translates to CASSLGRGRTGELFF. The whole variable domain, filled in from reference TRBV28 and TRBJ2-2, reads DVKVTQSSRYLVKRTGEKVFLECVQDMDHENMFWYRQDPGLGLRLIYFSYDVKMKEKGDIPEGYSVSREKKERFSLILESASTNQTSMYLCASSLGRGRTGELFFGEGSRLTVL.

The chain links TRBV15 to TRBJ1-6, with a possible D match to TRBD1 (6 bases). The V end was cut by 0 bases, the J end by 7 bases, with 10 bases between. Germline V gene lookup returns CDR1 LNHNV and CDR2 YYDKDF (reference sequence). The length of the CDR3 is 15 residues. Written as DNA, the CDR3 is TGTGCCACCAGCAGAGAAGCAGGGGCGAATTCACCCCTCCACTTT. Residues: CATSREAGANSPLHF.

The chain joins TRBV7-3 to TRBJ2-3; 9 nucleotides align to TRBD2. Germline CDR1 SGHTA, CDR2 FQGTGA. V lost 4 bases and J lost 4; bases outside the gene matches: 6. CDR3 length: 15 residues. CDR3 residues: CASSSAGGWADTQYF. Written as DNA, the CDR3 is TGTGCCAGCAGCTCAGCGGGAGGTTGGGCAGATACGCAGTATTTT.

This chain connects TRBV6-2 or TRBV6-3 to TRBJ2-7, with 14 bases matching TRBD2. The CDR3 is made up of 18 amino acids. Germline V gene lookup returns CDR1 MNHEY and CDR2 SVGEGT. V shed 1 base, J shed 2 bases, and the junction held 7 bases outside the gene matches. DNA of the CDR3: TGTGCCAGCAGTTACTGGGTTCGGACTAGCGGGAGGACCTACGAGCAGTACTTC. It is translated as CASSYWVRTSGRTYEQYF.

The chain combines TRBV27 with TRBJ1-5; no reliable D call. The germline CDR1 and CDR2 sequences are MNHEY and SMNVEV (reference sequence). This CDR3 is 14 amino acids long. The germline V and J ends were trimmed by 2 bases and 6 bases, with 11 bases remaining between them. Written as DNA, the CDR3 is TGTGCCAGCAGTTTACTGGGCTTTGGTCAGCCCCAGCATTTT. Its translation: CASSLLGFGQPQHF.

Only one count was recorded for this clone. The genes are TRBV2 and TRBJ2-1, with 8 bases aligning to TRBD2. This CDR3 has 16 amino acids. Germline V gene data show CDR1 as SNHLY and CDR2 as FYNNEI. Trimming removed 2 bases from V and 7 bases from J; junction bases left unmatched: 10. The DNA for the CDR3 is TGTGCCAGCAGTGAAACAACGGGAGGGCCCCAGAATGAGCAGTTCTTC. Translated: CASSETTGGPQNEQFF.

The chain recombines TRBV27 with TRBJ2-1, with D possibly being TRBD2 (5 bases). The V end lost 2 bases, the J end lost 6 bases, and 14 bases lay between the germline ends. Germline CDR1 reads MNHEY; CDR2 reads SMNVEV (reference sequence). The CDR3 has 15 amino acids. The CDR3 spells CASSLTRGPINEQFF. Here the CDR3 DNA reads TGTGCCAGCAGTTTAACTAGAGGACCAATCAATGAGCAGTTCTTC.

The rearrangement links TRBV4-3 to TRBJ1-3; D call uncertain. From germline, CDR1 is LGHNA and CDR2 YSLEER. There are 15 residues in the CDR3. V lost 1 base to trimming and J lost 4 bases, with 11 bases between them. CDR3 protein: CASSQALGSGNTIYF. DNA for the CDR3: TGCGCCAGCAGCCAAGCGTTGGGTAGCGGAAACACCATATATTTT.

The J gene is TRBJ2-7, the V gene TRBV24-1; maybe TRBD2 (6 bases). Trimming took 0 bases from V and 4 from J, leaving 6 bases between them. This CDR3 has 13 residues. Germline CDR1 is KGHDR and CDR2 is SFDVKD. The CDR3 DNA follows: TGTGCCACCAGTGATTTGCGGGGGTACGAGCAGTACTTC. Its protein product is CATSDLRGYEQYF.

The chain carries TRBV9 and TRBJ2-7; the D is unclear. In germline, CDR1 is SGDLS, CDR2 YYNGEE. Trimming took 0 bases from V and 0 from J, leaving 10 bases between them. CDR3 length: 15 amino acids. As DNA, the CDR3 is TGTGCCAGCAGCGTAGGGGGTTATGCCTCCTACGAGCAGTACTTC. This encodes CASSVGGYASYEQYF.

The chain recombines TRBV6-4 with TRBJ2-1; D might be TRBD1 or TRBD2, each matching 5 bases. V was clipped by 0 bases and J by 6 bases, with 9 bases between them. The V gene's germline CDR1 is MRHNA and CDR2 SNTAGT. The CDR3 totals 14 residues. The CDR3 DNA follows: TGTGCCAGCAGTGACTCGGGACGAATCAATGAGCAGTTCTTC. As protein: CASSDSGRINEQFF.

The rearrangement uses TRBV28 and TRBJ2-7; a possible D gene is TRBD1 (5 bases). Germline CDR1 reads MDHEN; CDR2 reads SYDVKM. The ends were cut back, 3 bases at V and 3 bases at J, with 12 bases in the middle. This CDR3 has 14 residues. The CDR3 reads CASSFNRFLYEQYF. As DNA, the CDR3 is TGTGCCAGCAGTTTTAACAGGTTCCTCTACGAGCAGTACTTC.

This chain links TRBV7-2 with TRBJ2-7; TRBD2 matches at 11 bases. CDR3 size: 15 residues. Trimming at V came to 3 bases and at J to 3 bases, leaving 4 bases not matched to a gene. Germline V gene lookup returns CDR1 SGHTA and CDR2 FQGNSA. DNA of the CDR3: TGTGCCAGCAGCTTCACCGGGACTAGCGGCTACGAGCAGTACTTC. It codes for CASSFTGTSGYEQYF. The whole variable domain, filled in from reference TRBV7-2 and TRBJ2-7, reads GAGVSQSPSNKVTEKGKDVELRCDPISGHTALYWYRQSLGQGLEFLIYFQGNSAPDKSGLPSDRFSAERTGGSVSTLTIQRTQQEDSAVYLCASSFTGTSGYEQYFGPGTRLTVT.

The chain employs TRBV2 and TRBJ2-7; TRBD2 matches 7 bases. There are 12 residues in the CDR3. The ends lost 5 bases at V and 2 bases at J; junction bases unmatched: 0. Germline V lookup: CDR1 SNHLY, CDR2 FYNNEI. CDR3 DNA: TGTGCCAGCAGTCGGGGGGCCTACGAGCAGTACTTC. It codes for CASSRGAYEQYF. Filled out from reference TRBV2 and TRBJ2-7, the complete variable domain reads EPEVTQTPSHQVTQMGQEVILRCVPISNHLYFYWYRQILGQKVEFLVSFYNNEISEKSEIFDDQFSVERPDGSNFTLKIRSTKLEDSAMYFCASSRGAYEQYFGPGTRLTVT.

This rearrangement joins TRBV7-8 to TRBJ2-7; 7 nucleotides match TRBD1. J gave up 4 bases and V 8 bases, and 11 bases lay outside the gene matches. CDR1 is SGHVS and CDR2 is FQNEAQ in the germline V gene. The CDR3 contains 14 residues. In nucleotides, the CDR3 is TGTGCCAGCGGACGACAGGGCGGGCCTTACGAGCAGTACTTC. This translates into CASGRQGGPYEQYF.

The chain recombines TRBV6-5 with TRBJ2-3; D call uncertain. The CDR3 length is 13 residues. With 7 bases removed from V and 1 base from J, the gap between germline ends came to 9 bases. Germline V gene lookup returns CDR1 MNHEY and CDR2 SVGAGI. CDR3 sequence (DNA): TGTGCCAGCACCGAATACCGCACAGATACGCAGTATTTT. Its protein is CASTEYRTDTQYF.

The chain couples TRBV15 to TRBJ2-1; possibly TRBD2 for D (6 bases). Germline CDR1 LNHNV, CDR2 YYDKDF (reference sequence). This CDR3 is built from 16 residues. V was trimmed by 4 bases and J by 9 bases, leaving 22 bases between them. CDR3 coding DNA: TGTGCCACCAGCAAGAGCCCGGGACTCACATCCGGTGAGCAGTTCTTC. Translated, it gives CATSKSPGLTSGEQFF.

This chain links TRBV19 with TRBJ2-7, with D unresolved. Germline V CDR1 and CDR2: LNHDA, SQIVND (reference sequence). Between the trimmed V and J ends, which lost 9 bases and 2 bases, there was a span of 17 bases. The CDR3 loop spans 14 amino acids. The CDR3 loop is CASSSRAAPYEQYF. The DNA for the CDR3 is TGTGCCAGCTCCAGCCGGGCAGCCCCCTACGAGCAGTACTTC.

The chain combines TRBV7-8 with TRBJ2-2; 7 bases agree with TRBD1. CDR3 size: 14 residues. Germline CDR1 and CDR2: SGHVS and FQNEAQ. V shed 5 bases and J 4 bases; nucleotides not matched to a gene: 4. The CDR3 here is CASSKDRVTGELFF. CDR3 DNA sequence: TGTGCCAGCAGCAAAGACAGGGTCACCGGGGAGCTGTTTTTT.

The V call is TRBV30, the J call TRBJ1-5; D may be TRBD1 (5 bases). V was trimmed by 4 bases and J by 1 base, leaving 8 bases between them. The CDR3 length is 13 residues. The germline CDR1 and CDR2 sequences are GTSNPN and SVGIG (reference sequence). CDR3 nucleotide sequence: TGTGCCTGGACTCGGGACAGCAATCAGCCCCAGCATTTT. Its translation: CAWTRDSNQPQHF.

The V and J genes are TRBV2 and TRBJ2-1; D gene ambiguous. The CDR3 is 14 residues long. Trimming removed 5 bases from V and 6 bases from J, with 14 bases in between. Germline V gene sequence: CDR1 SNHLY, CDR2 FYNNEI. The DNA of the CDR3 is TGTGCCAGCAGTTTCCGGGCCGGTGGCAATGAGCAGTTCTTC. This codes for CASSFRAGGNEQFF.

This chain links TRBV5-1 with TRBJ1-6; D remains unclear. V dropped 2 bases and J dropped 8 bases, with 8 bases sitting between them. The CDR3 has 13 amino acids. Germline assignment: CDR1 SGHRS and CDR2 YFSETQ. The DNA for the CDR3 is TGCGCCAGCAGCTTCGGGAGGGATTCACCCCTCCACTTT. Protein: CASSFGRDSPLHF.

DNA of the CDR3: TGTGCCAGCAGCTTAGTTGCGGGAGGGGGTTACAATGAGCAGTTCTTC. Its translation: CASSLVAGGGYNEQFF. V gene TRBV7-2 combines with J gene TRBJ2-1; 9 nucleotides line up with TRBD2. Germline-derived CDR1 and CDR2 are SGHTA and FQGNSA. CDR3 length: 16 amino acids. V trimming: 1 base; J trimming: 4 bases; junction bases outside the gene matches: 5.

This clone appeared once. This chain connects TRBV7-2 to TRBJ1-4; maybe TRBD1 (5 bases). V lost 6 bases to trimming and J lost 11 bases, with 19 bases between them. CDR3 length: 14 residues. Germline V lookup: CDR1 SGHTA, CDR2 FQGNSA. The CDR3 nucleotides read TGTGCCAGCAGTCTTGAGGGGATCGGGAGTAAACTGTTTTTT. It encodes CASSLEGIGSKLFF.

The J gene is TRBJ2-1, the V gene TRBV7-2; 12 nucleotides line up with TRBD2. This CDR3 has 13 amino acids. Germline V lookup: CDR1 SGHTA, CDR2 FQGNSA. V dropped 6 bases and J dropped 10; count of bases not matched to a gene: 4. The CDR3 is CASSAGLAGEQFF. CDR3 nucleotide sequence: TGTGCCAGCAGTGCAGGACTAGCGGGAGAGCAGTTCTTC.

The V gene is TRBV5-1, the J gene TRBJ2-4; D possibly matches TRBD1 or TRBD2 (6 bases each). Germline assignment: CDR1 SGHRS and CDR2 YFSETQ. Trimming shortened V by 0 bases and J by 0 bases, and 13 bases separated the two germline ends. There are 17 residues in the CDR3. Here the CDR3 DNA reads TGCGCCAGCAGCTTGGGAGGGGGGCAAAGAGCCAAAAACATTCAGTACTTC. This sequence encodes CASSLGGGQRAKNIQYF.